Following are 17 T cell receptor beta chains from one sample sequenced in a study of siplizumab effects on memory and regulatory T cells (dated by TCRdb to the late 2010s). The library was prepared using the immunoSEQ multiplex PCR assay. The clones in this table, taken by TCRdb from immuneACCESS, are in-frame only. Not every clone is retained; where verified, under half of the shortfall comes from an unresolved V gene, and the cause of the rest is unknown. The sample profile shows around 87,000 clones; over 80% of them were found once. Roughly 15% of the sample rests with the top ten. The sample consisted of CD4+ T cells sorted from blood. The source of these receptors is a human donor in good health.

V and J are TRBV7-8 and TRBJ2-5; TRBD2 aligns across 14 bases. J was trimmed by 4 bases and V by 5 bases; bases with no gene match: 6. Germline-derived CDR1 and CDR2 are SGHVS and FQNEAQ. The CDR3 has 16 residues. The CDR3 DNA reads TGTGCCAGCAGCCCCGGGACTAGCGGGAGAGGAGAGACCCAGTACTTC. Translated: CASSPGTSGRGETQYF.

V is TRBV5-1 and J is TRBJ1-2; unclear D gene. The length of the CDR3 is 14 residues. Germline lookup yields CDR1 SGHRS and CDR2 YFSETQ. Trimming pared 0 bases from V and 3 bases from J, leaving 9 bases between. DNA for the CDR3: TGCGCCAGCAGCTTGGGAGACCGGGACTATGGCTACACCTTC. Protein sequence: CASSLGDRDYGYTF.

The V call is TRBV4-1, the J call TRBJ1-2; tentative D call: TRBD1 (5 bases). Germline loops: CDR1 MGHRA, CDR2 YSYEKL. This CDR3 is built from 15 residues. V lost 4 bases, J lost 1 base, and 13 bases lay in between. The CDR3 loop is CASSPSPGVNYGYTF. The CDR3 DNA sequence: TGCGCCAGCAGCCCGAGCCCGGGGGTTAACTATGGCTACACCTTC.

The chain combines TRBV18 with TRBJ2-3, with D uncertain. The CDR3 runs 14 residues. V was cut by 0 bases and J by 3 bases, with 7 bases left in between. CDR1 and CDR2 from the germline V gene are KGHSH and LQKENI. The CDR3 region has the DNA TGTGCCAGCTCACCACCGAGTCGGACAGATACGCAGTATTTT. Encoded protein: CASSPPSRTDTQYF.

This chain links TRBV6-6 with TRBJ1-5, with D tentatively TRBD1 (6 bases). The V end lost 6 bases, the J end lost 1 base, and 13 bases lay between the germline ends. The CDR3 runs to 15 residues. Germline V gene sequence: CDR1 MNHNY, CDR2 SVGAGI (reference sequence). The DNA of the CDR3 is TGTGCCAGCAGAAGGACAGTTGGAAGCAATCAGCCCCAGCATTTT. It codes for CASRRTVGSNQPQHF.

CDR3 bases: TGTGCCAGCAGCAAATCCGCAGGGTGGGTGGCAACTAATGAAAAACTGTTTTTT. Translation: CASSKSAGWVATNEKLFF. This rearrangement joins TRBV21-1 to TRBJ1-4; the table's D call of TRBD1 was not tested on the DNA. TRBV21-1 is tagged as a pseudogene. The CDR3 is made up of 18 amino acids.

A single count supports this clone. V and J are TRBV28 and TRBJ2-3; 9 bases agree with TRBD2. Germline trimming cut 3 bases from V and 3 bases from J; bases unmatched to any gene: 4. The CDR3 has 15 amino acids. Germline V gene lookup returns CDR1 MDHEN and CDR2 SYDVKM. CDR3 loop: CASSFVLAGTDTQYF. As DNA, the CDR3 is TGTGCCAGCAGTTTCGTCCTAGCGGGAACAGATACGCAGTATTTT.

Written as DNA, the CDR3 is TGTGCCACCAGCAGAGATAGGACAGGGAATGGCTACACCTTC. Amino acids: CATSRDRTGNGYTF. V is TRBV15 and J is TRBJ1-2, with TRBD1 identical over 8 bases. Germline CDR1 is LNHNV and CDR2 is YYDKDF (reference sequence). J was trimmed by 6 bases and V by 0 bases; bases with no gene match: 3. The CDR3 consists of 14 residues.

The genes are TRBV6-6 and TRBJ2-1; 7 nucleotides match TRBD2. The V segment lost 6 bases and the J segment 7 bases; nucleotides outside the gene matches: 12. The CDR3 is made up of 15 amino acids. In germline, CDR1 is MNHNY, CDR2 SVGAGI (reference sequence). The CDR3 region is CASRWGGSGLNEQFF. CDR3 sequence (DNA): TGTGCCAGCAGGTGGGGCGGGAGCGGGTTGAATGAGCAGTTCTTC.

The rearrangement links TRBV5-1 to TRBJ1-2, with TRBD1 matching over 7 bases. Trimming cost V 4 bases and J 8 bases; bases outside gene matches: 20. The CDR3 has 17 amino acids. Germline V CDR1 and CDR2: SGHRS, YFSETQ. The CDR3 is CASSTQVPGQLFEGYTF. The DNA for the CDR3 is TGCGCCAGCAGCACACAAGTCCCGGGACAGCTTTTTGAGGGCTACACCTTC.

CDR3 protein: CASSPGGKETQYF. Here the CDR3 DNA reads TGTGCCAGCTCTCCGGGGGGGAAAGAGACCCAGTACTTC. The chain recombines TRBV6-1 with TRBJ2-5; 8 bases agree with TRBD2. CDR3 length equals 13 residues. Germline trimming cut 8 bases from V and 3 bases from J; bases unmatched to any gene: 5. The germline V gene has CDR1 MNHNS and CDR2 SASEGT.

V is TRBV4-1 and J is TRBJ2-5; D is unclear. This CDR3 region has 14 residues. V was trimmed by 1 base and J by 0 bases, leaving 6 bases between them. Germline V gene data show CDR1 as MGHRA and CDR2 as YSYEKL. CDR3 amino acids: CASSQVFYQETQYF. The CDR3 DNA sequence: TGCGCCAGCAGCCAAGTATTCTACCAAGAGACCCAGTACTTC.

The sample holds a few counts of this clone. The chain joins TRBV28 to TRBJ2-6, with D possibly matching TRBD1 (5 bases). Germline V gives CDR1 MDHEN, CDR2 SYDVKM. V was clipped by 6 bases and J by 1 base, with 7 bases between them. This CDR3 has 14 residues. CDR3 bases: TGTGCCAGCAGGACAGCATCTGGGGCCAACGTCCTGACTTTC. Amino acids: CASRTASGANVLTF.

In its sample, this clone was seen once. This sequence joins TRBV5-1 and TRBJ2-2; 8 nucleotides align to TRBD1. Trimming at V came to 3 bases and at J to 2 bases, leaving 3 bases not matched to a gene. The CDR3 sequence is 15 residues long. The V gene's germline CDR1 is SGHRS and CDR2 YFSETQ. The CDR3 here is CASSSTGANTGELFF. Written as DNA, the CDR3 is TGCGCCAGCAGCTCGACAGGGGCCAACACCGGGGAGCTGTTTTTT.

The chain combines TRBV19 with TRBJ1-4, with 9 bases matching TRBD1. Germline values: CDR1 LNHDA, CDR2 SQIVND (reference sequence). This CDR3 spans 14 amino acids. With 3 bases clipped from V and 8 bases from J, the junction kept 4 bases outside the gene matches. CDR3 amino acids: CASSMGQGVEKLFF. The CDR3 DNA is TGTGCCAGTAGTATGGGACAGGGCGTCGAAAAACTGTTTTTT.

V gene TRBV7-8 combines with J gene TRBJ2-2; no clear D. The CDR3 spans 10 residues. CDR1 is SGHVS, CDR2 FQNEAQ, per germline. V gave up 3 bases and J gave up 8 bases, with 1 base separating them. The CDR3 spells CASSLGELFF. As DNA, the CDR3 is TGTGCCAGCAGCTTGGGGGAGCTGTTTTTT.

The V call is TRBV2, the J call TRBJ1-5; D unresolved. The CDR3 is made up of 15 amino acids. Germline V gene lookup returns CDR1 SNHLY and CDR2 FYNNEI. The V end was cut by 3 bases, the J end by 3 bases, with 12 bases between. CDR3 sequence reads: CASSDVGLVNQPQHF. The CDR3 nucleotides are TGTGCCAGCAGTGATGTAGGGTTGGTCAATCAGCCCCAGCATTTT. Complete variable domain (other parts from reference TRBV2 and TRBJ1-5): EPEVTQTPSHQVTQMGQEVILRCVPISNHLYFYWYRQILGQKVEFLVSFYNNEISEKSEIFDDQFSVERPDGSNFTLKIRSTKLEDSAMYFCASSDVGLVNQPQHFGDGTRLSIL.